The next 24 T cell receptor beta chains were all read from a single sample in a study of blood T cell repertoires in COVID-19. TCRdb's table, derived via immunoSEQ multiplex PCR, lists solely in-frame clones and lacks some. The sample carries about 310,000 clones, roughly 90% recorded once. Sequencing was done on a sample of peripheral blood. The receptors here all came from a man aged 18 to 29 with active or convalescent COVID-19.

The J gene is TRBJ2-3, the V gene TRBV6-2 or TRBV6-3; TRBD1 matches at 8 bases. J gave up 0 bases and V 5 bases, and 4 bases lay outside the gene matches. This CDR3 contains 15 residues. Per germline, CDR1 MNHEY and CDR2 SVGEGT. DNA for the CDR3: TGTGCCAGCAGTGGGGGACAGGCTAGCACAGATACGCAGTATTTT. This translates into CASSGGQASTDTQYF.

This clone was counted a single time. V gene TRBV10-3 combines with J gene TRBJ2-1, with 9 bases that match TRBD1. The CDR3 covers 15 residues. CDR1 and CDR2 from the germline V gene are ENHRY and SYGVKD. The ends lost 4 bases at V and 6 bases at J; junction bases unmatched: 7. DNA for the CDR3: TGTGCCATCAGTGGGGGACAGGGCCCGGGCAATGAGCAGTTCTTC. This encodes CAISGGQGPGNEQFF.

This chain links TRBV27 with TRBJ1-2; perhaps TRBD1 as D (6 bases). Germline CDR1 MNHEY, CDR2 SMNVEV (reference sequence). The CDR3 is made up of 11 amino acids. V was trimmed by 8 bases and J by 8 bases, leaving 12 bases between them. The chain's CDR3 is CASHTGSGYTF. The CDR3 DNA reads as TGTGCCAGCCACACAGGGTCCGGCTACACCTTC.

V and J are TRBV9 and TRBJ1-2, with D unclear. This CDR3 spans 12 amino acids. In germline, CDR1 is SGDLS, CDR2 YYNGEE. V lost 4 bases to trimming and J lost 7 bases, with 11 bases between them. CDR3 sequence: CASSTYVSGYTF. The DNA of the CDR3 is TGTGCCAGCAGCACTTACGTAAGTGGCTACACCTTC.

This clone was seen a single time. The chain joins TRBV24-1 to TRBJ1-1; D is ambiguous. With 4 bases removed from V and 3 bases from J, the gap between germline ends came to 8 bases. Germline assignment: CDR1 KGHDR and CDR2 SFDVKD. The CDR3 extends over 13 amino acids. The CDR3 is CATSDRTYTEAFF. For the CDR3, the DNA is TGTGCCACCAGTGACAGAACGTACACTGAAGCTTTCTTT.

Here the CDR3 DNA reads TGTGCCAGCAGCCCCCGGGACTACAACTATGGCTACACCTTC. Translation: CASSPRDYNYGYTF. V usage is TRBV7-8 and J usage is TRBJ1-2, with D possibly being TRBD1 (5 bases). The CDR3 spans 14 residues. V was cut by 5 bases and J by 2 bases, with 12 bases left in between. CDR1 and CDR2 from the germline V gene are SGHVS and FQNEAQ.

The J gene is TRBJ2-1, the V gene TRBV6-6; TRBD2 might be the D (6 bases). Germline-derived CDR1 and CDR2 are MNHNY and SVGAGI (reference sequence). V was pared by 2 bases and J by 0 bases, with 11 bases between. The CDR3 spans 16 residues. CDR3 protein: CASSYVRGASYNEQFF. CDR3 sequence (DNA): TGTGCCAGCAGTTACGTCCGCGGGGCCTCCTACAATGAGCAGTTCTTC.

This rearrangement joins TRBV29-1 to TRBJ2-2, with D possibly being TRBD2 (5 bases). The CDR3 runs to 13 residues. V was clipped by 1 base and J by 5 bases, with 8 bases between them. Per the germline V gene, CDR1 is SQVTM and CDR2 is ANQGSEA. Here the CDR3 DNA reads TGCAGCGTTGAAGGACTACTGACCGGGGAGCTGTTTTTT. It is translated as CSVEGLLTGELFF.

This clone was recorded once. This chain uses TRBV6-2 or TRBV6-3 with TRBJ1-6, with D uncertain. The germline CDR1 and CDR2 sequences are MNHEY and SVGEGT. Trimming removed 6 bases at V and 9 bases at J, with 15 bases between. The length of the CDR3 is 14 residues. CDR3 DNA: TGTGCCAGCAGCCTCGGAGCGGGTAGTTCACCCCTCCACTTT. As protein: CASSLGAGSSPLHF.

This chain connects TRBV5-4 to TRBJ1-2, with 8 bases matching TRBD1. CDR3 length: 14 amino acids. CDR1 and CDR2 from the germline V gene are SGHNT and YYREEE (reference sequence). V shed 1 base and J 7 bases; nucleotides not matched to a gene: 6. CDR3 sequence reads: CASSLLSRGPGYTF. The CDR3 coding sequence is TGTGCCAGCAGCTTGTTAAGCAGGGGGCCTGGCTACACCTTC.

CDR3 region: CASSFHRGKLEKLFF. CDR3 sequence (DNA): TGTGCCAGCAGTTTCCACAGGGGAAAATTAGAAAAACTGTTTTTT. J is TRBJ1-4 and V is TRBV27; 7 bases align to TRBD1. The CDR3 is made up of 15 amino acids. CDR1 and CDR2 (germline): MNHEY, SMNVEV (reference sequence). J gave up 8 bases and V 3 bases, and 9 bases lay outside the gene matches.

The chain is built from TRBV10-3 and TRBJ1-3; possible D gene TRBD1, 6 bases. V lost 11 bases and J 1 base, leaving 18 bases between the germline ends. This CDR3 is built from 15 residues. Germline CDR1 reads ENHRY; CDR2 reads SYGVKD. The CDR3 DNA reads TGTGCCGGCAAACCGGGGACACCATCTGGAAACACCATATATTTT. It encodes CAGKPGTPSGNTIYF.

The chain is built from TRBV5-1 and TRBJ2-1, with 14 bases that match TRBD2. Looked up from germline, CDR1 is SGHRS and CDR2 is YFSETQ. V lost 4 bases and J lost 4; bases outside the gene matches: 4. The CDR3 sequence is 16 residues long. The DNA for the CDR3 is TGCGCCAGCAGCCTCGGACTAGCGGGAGGTTACAATGAGCAGTTCTTC. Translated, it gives CASSLGLAGGYNEQFF.

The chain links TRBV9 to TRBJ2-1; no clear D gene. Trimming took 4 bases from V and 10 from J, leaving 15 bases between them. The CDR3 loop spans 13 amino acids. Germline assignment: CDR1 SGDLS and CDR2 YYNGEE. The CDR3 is CASSPGVGTEQFF. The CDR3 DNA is TGTGCCAGCAGCCCAGGCGTAGGCACGGAGCAGTTCTTC.

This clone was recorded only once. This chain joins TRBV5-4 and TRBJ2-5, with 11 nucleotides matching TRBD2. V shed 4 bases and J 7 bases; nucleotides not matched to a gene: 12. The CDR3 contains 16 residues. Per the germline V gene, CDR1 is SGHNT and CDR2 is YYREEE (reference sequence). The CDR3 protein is CASSPGTSGKGGTQYF. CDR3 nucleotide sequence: TGTGCCAGCAGCCCCGGGACTAGCGGAAAGGGGGGGACCCAGTACTTC.

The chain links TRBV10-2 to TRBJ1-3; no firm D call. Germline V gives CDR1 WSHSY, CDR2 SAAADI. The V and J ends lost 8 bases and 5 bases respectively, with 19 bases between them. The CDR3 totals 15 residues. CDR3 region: CASGRLAPSRNTIYF. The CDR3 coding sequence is TGCGCCAGCGGTAGACTGGCACCGAGTAGAAACACCATATATTTT.

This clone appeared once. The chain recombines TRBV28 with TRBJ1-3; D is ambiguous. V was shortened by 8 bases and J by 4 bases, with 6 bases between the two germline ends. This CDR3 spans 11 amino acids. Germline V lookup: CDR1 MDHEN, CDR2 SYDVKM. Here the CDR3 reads CASSLGNTIYF. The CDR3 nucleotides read TGTGCCAGCTCCCTAGGAAACACCATATATTTT.

The CDR3 DNA is TGCGCCAGCAGTCCTAACAGGGCAGATACGCAGTATTTT. Translated, it gives CASSPNRADTQYF. The gene calls are TRBV4-3 and TRBJ2-3, with TRBD1 as a possible D gene (6 bases). Trimming cost V 6 bases and J 4 bases, with 11 bases left between them. Germline-derived CDR1 and CDR2 are LGHNA and YSLEER. CDR3 length: 13 residues.

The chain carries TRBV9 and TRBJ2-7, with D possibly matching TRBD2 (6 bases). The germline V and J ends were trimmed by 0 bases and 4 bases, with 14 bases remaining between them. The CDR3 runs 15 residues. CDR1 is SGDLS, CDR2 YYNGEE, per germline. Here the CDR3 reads CASSVGSGGGYEQYF. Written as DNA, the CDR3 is TGTGCCAGCAGCGTAGGTAGCGGAGGAGGGTACGAGCAGTACTTC.

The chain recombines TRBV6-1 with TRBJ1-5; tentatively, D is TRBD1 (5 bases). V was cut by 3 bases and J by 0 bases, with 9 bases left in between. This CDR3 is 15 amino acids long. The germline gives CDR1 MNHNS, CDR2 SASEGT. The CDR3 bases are TGTGCCAGCAGTGATTGGGGGGTTAGCAATCAGCCCCAGCATTTT. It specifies CASSDWGVSNQPQHF.

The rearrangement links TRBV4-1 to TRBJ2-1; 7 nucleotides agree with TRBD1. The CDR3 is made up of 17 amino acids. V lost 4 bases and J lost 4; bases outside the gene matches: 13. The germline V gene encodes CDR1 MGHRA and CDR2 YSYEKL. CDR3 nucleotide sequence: TGCGCCAGCAGCCGTTCCCATCAAATGACAGGGTACAATGAGCAGTTCTTC. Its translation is CASSRSHQMTGYNEQFF.

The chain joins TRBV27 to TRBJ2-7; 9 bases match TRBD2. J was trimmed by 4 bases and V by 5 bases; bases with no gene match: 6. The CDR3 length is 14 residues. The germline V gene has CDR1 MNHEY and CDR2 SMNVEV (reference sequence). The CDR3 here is CASSPTTSGYEQYF. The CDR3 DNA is TGTGCCAGCAGTCCAACGACTAGCGGTTACGAGCAGTACTTC.

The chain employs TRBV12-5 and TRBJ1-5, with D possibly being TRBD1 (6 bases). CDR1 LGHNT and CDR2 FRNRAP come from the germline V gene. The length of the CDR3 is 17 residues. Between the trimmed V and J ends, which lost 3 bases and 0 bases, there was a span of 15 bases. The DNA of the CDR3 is TGTGCTAGTGGTTTCACAATTCAGGGGTATAGCAATCAGCCCCAGCATTTT. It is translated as CASGFTIQGYSNQPQHF.

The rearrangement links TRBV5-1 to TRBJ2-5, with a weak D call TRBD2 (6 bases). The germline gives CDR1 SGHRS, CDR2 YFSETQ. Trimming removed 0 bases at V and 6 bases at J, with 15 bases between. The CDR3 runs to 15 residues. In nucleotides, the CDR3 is TGCGCCAGCAGCTTGGGACTAGAGGAAATAAAGACCCAGTACTTC. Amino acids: CASSLGLEEIKTQYF.